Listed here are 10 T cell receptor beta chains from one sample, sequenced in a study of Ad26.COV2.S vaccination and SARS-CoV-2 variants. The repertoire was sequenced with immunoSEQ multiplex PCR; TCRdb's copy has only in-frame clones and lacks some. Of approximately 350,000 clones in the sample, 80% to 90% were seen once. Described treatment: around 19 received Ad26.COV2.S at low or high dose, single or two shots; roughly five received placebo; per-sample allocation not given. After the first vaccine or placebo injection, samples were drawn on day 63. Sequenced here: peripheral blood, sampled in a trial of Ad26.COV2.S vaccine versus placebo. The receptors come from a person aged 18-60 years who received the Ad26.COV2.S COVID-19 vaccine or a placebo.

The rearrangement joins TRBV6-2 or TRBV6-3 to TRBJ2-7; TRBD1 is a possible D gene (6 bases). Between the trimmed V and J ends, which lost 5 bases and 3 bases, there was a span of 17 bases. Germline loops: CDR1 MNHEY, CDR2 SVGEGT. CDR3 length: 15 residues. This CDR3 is CASSPPTGISYEQYF. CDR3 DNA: TGTGCCAGCAGTCCGCCTACAGGGATTAGCTACGAGCAGTACTTC.

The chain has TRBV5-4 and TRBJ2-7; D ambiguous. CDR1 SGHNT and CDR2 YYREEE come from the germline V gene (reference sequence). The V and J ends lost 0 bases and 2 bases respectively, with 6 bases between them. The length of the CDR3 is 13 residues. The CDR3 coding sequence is TGTGCCAGCAGCTTGGGGACCACCTACGAGCAGTACTTC. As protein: CASSLGTTYEQYF.

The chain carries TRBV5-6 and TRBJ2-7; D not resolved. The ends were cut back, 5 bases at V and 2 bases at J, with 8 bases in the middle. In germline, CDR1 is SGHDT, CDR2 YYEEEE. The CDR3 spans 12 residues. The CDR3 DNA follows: TGTGCCAGCAGGGTGGCGGCCTACGAGCAGTACTTC. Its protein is CASRVAAYEQYF.

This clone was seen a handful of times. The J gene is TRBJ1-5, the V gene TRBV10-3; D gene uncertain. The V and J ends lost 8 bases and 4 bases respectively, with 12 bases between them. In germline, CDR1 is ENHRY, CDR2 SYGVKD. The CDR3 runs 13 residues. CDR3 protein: CAIQKAPNQPQHF. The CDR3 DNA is TGTGCCATCCAAAAAGCTCCTAATCAGCCCCAGCATTTT.

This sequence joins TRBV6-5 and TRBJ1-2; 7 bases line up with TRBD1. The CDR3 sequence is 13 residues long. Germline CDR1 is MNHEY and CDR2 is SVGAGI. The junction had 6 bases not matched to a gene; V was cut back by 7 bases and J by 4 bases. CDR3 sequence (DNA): TGTGCCAGCACTAAGGGGGCGGGCTATGGCTACACCTTC. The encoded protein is CASTKGAGYGYTF.

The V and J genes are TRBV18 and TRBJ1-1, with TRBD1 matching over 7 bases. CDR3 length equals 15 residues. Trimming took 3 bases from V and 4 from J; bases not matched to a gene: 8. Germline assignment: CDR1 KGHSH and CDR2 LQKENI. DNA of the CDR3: TGTGCCAGCTCACCCGGAGGGGGCGCGAGCACTGAAGCTTTCTTT. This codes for CASSPGGGASTEAFF.

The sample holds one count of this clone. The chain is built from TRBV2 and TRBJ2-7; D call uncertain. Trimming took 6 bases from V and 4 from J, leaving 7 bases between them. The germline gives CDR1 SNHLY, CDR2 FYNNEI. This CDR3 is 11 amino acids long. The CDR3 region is CASRAQYEQYF. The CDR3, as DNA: TGTGCCAGCAGAGCCCAATACGAGCAGTACTTC.

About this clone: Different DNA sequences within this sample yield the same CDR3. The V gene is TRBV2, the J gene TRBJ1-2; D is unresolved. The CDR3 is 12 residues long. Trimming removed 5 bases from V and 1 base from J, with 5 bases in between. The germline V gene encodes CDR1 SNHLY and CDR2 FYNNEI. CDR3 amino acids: CASSRGNYGYTF. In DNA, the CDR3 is TGTGCCAGCAGTCGGGGTAACTATGGCTACACCTTC.

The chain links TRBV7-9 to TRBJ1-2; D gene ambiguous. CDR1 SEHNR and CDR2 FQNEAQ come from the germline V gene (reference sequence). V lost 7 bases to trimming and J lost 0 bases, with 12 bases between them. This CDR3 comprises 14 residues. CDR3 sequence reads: CASTESQSNYGYTF. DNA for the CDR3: TGTGCCAGCACTGAATCCCAATCTAACTATGGCTACACCTTC.

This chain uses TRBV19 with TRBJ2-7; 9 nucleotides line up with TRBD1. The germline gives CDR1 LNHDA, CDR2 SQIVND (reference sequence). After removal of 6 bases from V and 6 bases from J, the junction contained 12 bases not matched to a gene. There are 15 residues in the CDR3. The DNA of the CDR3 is TGTGCCAGTAGGCGAGGAGGGACAGGGTTTGTCGAGCAGTACTTC. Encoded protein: CASRRGGTGFVEQYF.